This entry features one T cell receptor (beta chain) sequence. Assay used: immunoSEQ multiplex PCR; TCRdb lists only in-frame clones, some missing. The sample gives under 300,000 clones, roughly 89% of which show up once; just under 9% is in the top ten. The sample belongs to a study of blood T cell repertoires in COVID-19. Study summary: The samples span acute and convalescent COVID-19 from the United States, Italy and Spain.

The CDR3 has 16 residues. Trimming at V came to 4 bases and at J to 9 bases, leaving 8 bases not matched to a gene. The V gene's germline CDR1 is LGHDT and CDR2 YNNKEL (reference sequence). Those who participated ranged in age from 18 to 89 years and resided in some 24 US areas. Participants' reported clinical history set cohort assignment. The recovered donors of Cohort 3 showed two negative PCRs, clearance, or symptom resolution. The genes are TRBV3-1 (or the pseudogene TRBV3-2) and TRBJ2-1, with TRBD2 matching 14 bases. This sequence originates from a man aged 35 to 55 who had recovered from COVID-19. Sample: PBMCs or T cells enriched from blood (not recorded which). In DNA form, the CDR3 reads TGTGCCAGCAGCCTCTGGGGACTAGCGGGGGTTAGTGAGCAGTTCTTC. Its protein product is CASSLWGLAGVSEQFF.